Reported below is one T cell receptor beta chain. Every unsorted PBMC PCR replicate was loaded with about 300 ng DNA, approximately 29,000 T cell genomes. TCRdb keeps only in-frame clones here, not all; method: immunoSEQ multiplex PCR. The sample consists of about 490,000 clones, about three quarters of them appearing once. These data come from a study of shared clonotypes between healthy human individuals. The CDR3 consists of 16 residues. With 5 bases removed from V and 0 bases from J, the gap between germline ends came to 14 bases. CDR1 SGHVS and CDR2 FNYEAQ come from the germline V gene. The TCR sequence derives from a middle-aged woman in good health. Some clones in this sample may be carry-over from other donors' samples. The specimen was PBMCs. The J gene is TRBJ1-3, the V gene TRBV7-6; TRBD1 might be the D (5 bases). The CDR3 nucleotides are TGTGCCAGCAGCCCCGGGACGCCGAGCTCTGGAAACACCATATATTTT. It yields the protein CASSPGTPSSGNTIYF.